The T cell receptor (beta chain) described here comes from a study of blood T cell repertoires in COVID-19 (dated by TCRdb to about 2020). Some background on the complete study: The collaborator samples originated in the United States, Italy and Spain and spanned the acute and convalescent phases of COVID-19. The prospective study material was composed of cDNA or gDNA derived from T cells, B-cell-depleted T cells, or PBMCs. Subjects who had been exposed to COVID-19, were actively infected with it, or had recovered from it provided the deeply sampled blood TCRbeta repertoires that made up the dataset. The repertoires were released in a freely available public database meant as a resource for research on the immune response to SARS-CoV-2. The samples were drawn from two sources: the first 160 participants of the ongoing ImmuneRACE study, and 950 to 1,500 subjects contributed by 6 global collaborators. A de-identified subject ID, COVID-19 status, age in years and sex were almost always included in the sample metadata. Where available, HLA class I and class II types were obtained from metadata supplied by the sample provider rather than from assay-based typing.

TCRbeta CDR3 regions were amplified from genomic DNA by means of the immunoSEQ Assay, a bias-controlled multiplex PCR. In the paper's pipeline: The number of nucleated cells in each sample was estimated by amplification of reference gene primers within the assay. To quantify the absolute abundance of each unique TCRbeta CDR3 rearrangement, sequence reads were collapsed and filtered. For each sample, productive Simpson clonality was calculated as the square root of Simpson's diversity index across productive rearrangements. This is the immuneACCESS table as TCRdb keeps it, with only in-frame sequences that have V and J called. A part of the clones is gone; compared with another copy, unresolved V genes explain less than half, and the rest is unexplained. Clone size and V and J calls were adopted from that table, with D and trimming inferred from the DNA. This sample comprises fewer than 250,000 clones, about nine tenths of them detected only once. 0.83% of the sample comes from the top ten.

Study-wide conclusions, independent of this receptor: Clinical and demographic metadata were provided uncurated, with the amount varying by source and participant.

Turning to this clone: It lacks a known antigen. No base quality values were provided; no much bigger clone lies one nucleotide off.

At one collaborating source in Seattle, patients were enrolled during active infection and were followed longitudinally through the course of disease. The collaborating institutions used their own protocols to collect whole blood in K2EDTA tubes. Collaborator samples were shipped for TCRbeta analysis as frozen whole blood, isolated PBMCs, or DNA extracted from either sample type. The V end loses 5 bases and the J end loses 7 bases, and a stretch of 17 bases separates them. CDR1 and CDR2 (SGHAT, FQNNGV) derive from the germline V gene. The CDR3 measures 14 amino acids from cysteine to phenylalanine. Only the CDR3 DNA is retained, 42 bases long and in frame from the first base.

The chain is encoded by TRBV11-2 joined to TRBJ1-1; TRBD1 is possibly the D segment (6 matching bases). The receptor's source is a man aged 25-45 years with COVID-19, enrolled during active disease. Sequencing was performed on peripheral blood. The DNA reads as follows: TGTGCCAGCAGCCCAGCCCGGACAGCCCTTGAAGCTTTCTTT. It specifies CASSPARTALEAFF.